The 30 T cell receptor beta chains presented below share a single source sample, sequenced in a study of Ad26.COV2.S vaccination and SARS-CoV-2 variants. Treatment reported: 15 to 20 received Ad26.COV2.S at low or high dose, single or two shots; about 5 received placebo; per-sample allocation not given. Day 63 after the first vaccine or placebo injection was the time point for sampling. Clones were read by immunoSEQ multiplex PCR, and TCRdb kept only the in-frame ones, dropping some. Altogether about 240,000 clones are present, over 75% being singletons, with the ten largest covering over 8.5%. Sequences were derived from peripheral blood, sampled in a trial of Ad26.COV2.S vaccine versus placebo. The receptor set was obtained from a person aged 18-60 years who received the Ad26.COV2.S COVID-19 vaccine or a placebo.

The chain combines TRBV30 with TRBJ1-2; possible D gene TRBD1, 5 bases. V was pared by 2 bases and J by 6 bases, with 13 bases between. Germline V gene lookup returns CDR1 GTSNPN and CDR2 SVGIG (reference sequence). This CDR3 is 13 amino acids long. The CDR3 region is CAWSRQGYHGYTF. CDR3 sequence (DNA): TGTGCCTGGAGTCGGCAGGGCTACCATGGCTACACCTTC.

The CDR3 DNA follows: TGTGCCAGCAGCTTAGTGCAGGGGGCGGTCTACAATGAGCAGTTCTTC. It yields the protein CASSLVQGAVYNEQFF. V gene TRBV7-2 combines with J gene TRBJ2-1; TRBD1 matches 8 bases. Germline CDR1 SGHTA, CDR2 FQGNSA. Trimming took 1 base from V and 3 from J; bases not matched to a gene: 5. This CDR3 is built from 16 residues.

This chain connects TRBV6-1 to TRBJ1-1; no reliable D call. Germline V gene lookup returns CDR1 MNHNS and CDR2 SASEGT. The length of the CDR3 is 10 residues. V lost 2 bases and J lost 8, with 3 bases in between. Here the CDR3 DNA reads TGTGCCAGCAGTGAAACAGAAGCTTTCTTT. Translating it yields CASSETEAFF.

The gene calls are TRBV24-1 and TRBJ2-2; no clear D. CDR3 size: 14 residues. The germline V gene encodes CDR1 KGHDR and CDR2 SFDVKD. Trimming stripped 3 bases from V and 1 base from J, with 5 bases between. This CDR3 is CATSDAVNTGELFF. Written as DNA, the CDR3 is TGTGCCACCAGTGATGCAGTGAACACCGGGGAGCTGTTTTTT.

In its sample, this clone was seen once. The rearrangement links TRBV27 to TRBJ2-6; TRBD1 matches 8 bases. The trim removed 11 bases at V and 4 bases at J, leaving 19 bases unmatched. This CDR3 comprises 18 residues. The germline V gene has CDR1 MNHEY and CDR2 SMNVEV (reference sequence). CDR3: CARRLGGLRGPGANVLTF. Here the CDR3 DNA reads TGTGCCCGCCGCCTGGGGGGCCTCAGGGGGCCGGGGGCCAACGTCCTGACTTTC.

The chain couples TRBV18 to TRBJ2-3; 9 nucleotides agree with TRBD1. The CDR3 length is 16 residues. J lost 4 bases, V lost 5 bases, and 10 bases had no gene match. The germline gives CDR1 KGHSH, CDR2 LQKENI. This chain's CDR3 is CASSTLRTGEADTQYF. The CDR3 nucleotides read TGTGCCAGCTCAACCTTGAGGACAGGGGAGGCAGATACGCAGTATTTT.

The rearrangement joins TRBV6-2 or TRBV6-3 to TRBJ1-4, with D possibly being TRBD1 (6 bases). Deletions cut 4 bases from V and 8 bases from J, with 14 bases between. This CDR3 contains 14 residues. Germline CDR1 reads MNHEY; CDR2 reads SVGEGT. The CDR3 here is CASSSPGHEEKLFF. The CDR3 region has the DNA TGTGCCAGCAGTTCCCCGGGACATGAGGAAAAACTGTTTTTT.

The chain links TRBV5-1 to TRBJ2-3, with TRBD2 identical over 12 bases. Germline CDR1 SGHRS, CDR2 YFSETQ. Trimming cost V 1 base and J 5 bases; bases outside gene matches: 5. CDR3 length equals 16 residues. The CDR3: CASSLRASGRGDTQYF. CDR3 DNA sequence: TGCGCCAGCAGCTTGCGGGCTAGCGGGAGGGGAGATACGCAGTATTTT.

V and J are TRBV6-6 and TRBJ2-3, with 8 bases identical to TRBD2. Losses at the gene ends were 5 bases for V and 1 base for J; bases not matched to a gene: 5. Germline V CDR1 and CDR2: MNHNY, SVGAGI (reference sequence). The CDR3 consists of 15 residues. CDR3 protein: CASSAAGGGTDTQYF. CDR3 sequence (DNA): TGTGCCAGCAGTGCCGCGGGGGGAGGCACAGATACGCAGTATTTT.

The rearrangement joins TRBV15 to TRBJ1-2, with TRBD1 matching over 9 bases. Germline lookup yields CDR1 LNHNV and CDR2 YYDKDF (reference sequence). With V trimmed by 0 bases and J by 4 bases, 3 bases remained unmatched. The CDR3 extends over 15 amino acids. The CDR3 coding sequence is TGTGCCACCAGCAGAGAGGGACAGGGCACCTATGGCTACACCTTC. Its protein product is CATSREGQGTYGYTF.

The V call is TRBV30, the J call TRBJ2-5; TRBD2 matches at 9 bases. V dropped 1 base and J dropped 5; count of bases not matched to a gene: 5. CDR3 size: 14 residues. Germline V gene data show CDR1 as GTSNPN and CDR2 as SVGIG (reference sequence). In nucleotides, the CDR3 is TGTGCCTGGAGTGGAGGCGGGAGGGCGGAGACCCAGTACTTC. It yields the protein CAWSGGGRAETQYF.

The rearrangement links TRBV5-1 to TRBJ2-5; D call uncertain. The CDR3 is 14 amino acids. The V end was cut by 0 bases, the J end by 5 bases, with 11 bases between. Germline V lookup: CDR1 SGHRS, CDR2 YFSETQ. CDR3 sequence reads: CASSLEAQSETQYF. CDR3 DNA sequence: TGCGCCAGCAGCTTGGAAGCTCAGTCGGAGACCCAGTACTTC.

This chain joins TRBV6-6 and TRBJ2-2; 15 nucleotides align to TRBD2. This CDR3 comprises 16 residues. J gave up 5 bases and V 5 bases, and 3 bases lay outside the gene matches. Germline values: CDR1 MNHNY, CDR2 SVGAGI (reference sequence). The CDR3 protein is CASSAGLAGGTGELFF. In DNA, the CDR3 is TGTGCCAGCAGTGCGGGACTAGCGGGGGGAACCGGGGAGCTGTTTTTT.

The V and J genes are TRBV5-1 and TRBJ2-1, with 7 bases matching TRBD2. This CDR3 is built from 15 residues. Per germline, CDR1 SGHRS and CDR2 YFSETQ. The junction had 10 bases not matched to a gene; V was cut back by 3 bases and J by 7 bases. The CDR3 nucleotides are TGCGCCAGCAGCTCCGGACTAGAACCCGGGAATGAGCAGTTCTTC. As protein: CASSSGLEPGNEQFF.

This clone was seen once. The CDR3 is CASSRVPGYEQYF. As DNA, the CDR3 is TGCGCCAGCAGCCGGGTCCCAGGCTACGAGCAGTACTTC. The chain uses TRBV4-1 and TRBJ2-7; D not resolved. The CDR3 spans 13 residues. Germline values: CDR1 MGHRA, CDR2 YSYEKL. V was pared by 4 bases and J by 3 bases, with 10 bases between.

The sample holds a few counts of this clone. The chain's CDR3 is CASSVGQGGEAFF. Written as DNA, the CDR3 is TGCGCCAGCAGCGTGGGACAGGGTGGTGAAGCTTTCTTT. The chain joins TRBV5-1 to TRBJ1-1; 9 nucleotides match TRBD1. This CDR3 is 13 amino acids long. The V gene end was trimmed by 4 bases and the J gene end by 7 bases; junction bases not matched to a gene: 5. Germline V CDR1 and CDR2: SGHRS, YFSETQ.

The chain has TRBV19 and TRBJ1-5; D not certain. Germline CDR1 and CDR2: LNHDA and SQIVND (reference sequence). This CDR3 comprises 13 residues. The V end was cut by 7 bases, the J end by 7 bases, with 14 bases between. Written as DNA, the CDR3 is TGTGCCAGTATTGGTTTAACGGGACAGCCCCAGCATTTT. Its protein is CASIGLTGQPQHF.

V is TRBV25-1 and J is TRBJ1-2; TRBD1 matches at 8 bases. CDR3 length equals 16 residues. V gave up 2 bases and J gave up 4 bases; unmatched junction bases: 9. Germline assignment: CDR1 MGHDK and CDR2 SYGVNS. The CDR3 is CASSEGAGGLSYGYTF. CDR3 sequence (DNA): TGTGCCAGCAGTGAAGGGGCAGGGGGCTTAAGCTATGGCTACACCTTC.

The table lists this clone with a few counts. The chain employs TRBV19 and TRBJ1-2; D unclear. CDR3 length equals 11 residues. Germline CDR1 and CDR2: LNHDA and SQIVND (reference sequence). Trimming removed 7 bases from V and 2 bases from J, with 5 bases in between. The CDR3 DNA follows: TGTGCCAGTAAACAGAACTATGGCTACACCTTC. Translation: CASKQNYGYTF.

The chain carries TRBV4-1 and TRBJ1-4, with D perhaps TRBD1 (5 bases). V gave up 4 bases and J gave up 2 bases, with 14 bases separating them. This CDR3 has 16 residues. The V gene's germline CDR1 is MGHRA and CDR2 YSYEKL. This chain's CDR3 is CASSLNSGGTNEKLFF. DNA for the CDR3: TGCGCCAGCAGCCTAAATTCCGGGGGTACTAATGAAAAACTGTTTTTT.

The CDR3 nucleotides read TGTGCCAGCCGCTCCCGTAGAGGAGGGTTTTACGAGCAGTACTTC. It codes for CASRSRRGGFYEQYF. This chain uses TRBV28 with TRBJ2-7; the D gene is possibly TRBD2 (6 bases). This CDR3 is 15 amino acids long. V gave up 8 bases and J gave up 4 bases, with 21 bases separating them. CDR1 and CDR2 (germline): MDHEN, SYDVKM.

V and J are TRBV5-1 and TRBJ1-1, with 8 bases matching TRBD1. The CDR3 runs 14 residues. From germline, CDR1 is SGHRS and CDR2 YFSETQ. Losses at the gene ends were 4 bases for V and 6 bases for J; bases not matched to a gene: 8. As DNA, the CDR3 is TGCGCCAGCAGCAACGGACAGGGACCCCCTGAAGCTTTCTTT. It translates to CASSNGQGPPEAFF.

DNA for the CDR3: TGCGCCAGCAGCCAAGATCAGAGCGGGACTAGCGCTTACACCGGGGAGCTGTTTTTT. Protein product: CASSQDQSGTSAYTGELFF. V usage is TRBV4-3 and J usage is TRBJ2-2; TRBD2 matches 10 bases. The CDR3 sequence is 19 residues long. Trimming cost V 0 bases and J 3 bases; bases outside gene matches: 10. Germline CDR1 and CDR2: LGHNA and YSLEER.

J is TRBJ2-7 and V is TRBV12-3 or TRBV12-4; D not certain. The length of the CDR3 is 11 residues. The V end lost 3 bases, the J end lost 4 bases, and 4 bases lay between the germline ends. CDR3 bases: TGTGCCAGCAGTTTGTATTACGAGCAGTACTTC. It translates to CASSLYYEQYF.

The chain links TRBV11-1 to TRBJ2-3, with 8 bases lining up with TRBD2. V shed 5 bases and J 6 bases; nucleotides not matched to a gene: 10. Germline V lookup: CDR1 SGHAT, CDR2 FQDESV (reference sequence). The CDR3 length is 15 residues. The CDR3 loop is CASSHELAARDTQYF. Here the CDR3 DNA reads TGTGCCAGCAGCCACGAACTAGCGGCACGGGATACGCAGTATTTT. Full variable domain (rest looked up from reference TRBV11-1 and TRBJ2-3): EAEVAQSPRYKITEKSQAVAFWCDPISGHATLYWYRQILGQGPELLVQFQDESVVDDSQLPKDRFSAERLKGVDSTLKIQPAELGDSAMYLCASSHELAARDTQYFGPGTRLTVL.

Only a few counts were recorded for this clone. This chain uses TRBV7-2 with TRBJ1-2, with TRBD1 identical over 8 bases. In germline, CDR1 is SGHTA, CDR2 FQGNSA. CDR3 length equals 15 residues. The V and J ends lost 5 bases and 4 bases, in that order; junction bases with no gene match: 9. CDR3 loop: CASSPRTGYLYGYTF. CDR3 DNA: TGTGCCAGCAGCCCCCGGACAGGGTATCTCTATGGCTACACCTTC.

CDR3 loop: CASSVYRLNTEAFF. The CDR3 bases are TGTGCCAGCAGTGTCTACAGGTTGAACACTGAAGCTTTCTTT. The chain links TRBV2 to TRBJ1-1; D is possibly TRBD1 (5 bases). CDR1 is SNHLY and CDR2 is FYNNEI in the germline V gene. This CDR3 has 14 amino acids. V lost 4 bases and J lost 0, with 9 bases in between.

This sequence joins TRBV6-2 or TRBV6-3 and TRBJ2-2; 8 bases align to TRBD2. CDR1 is MNHEY, CDR2 SVGEGT, per germline. The CDR3 consists of 15 residues. J lost 5 bases, V lost 4 bases, and 6 bases had no gene match. CDR3 loop: CASSLLPGGTGELFF. The CDR3, as DNA: TGTGCCAGCAGTTTACTCCCGGGAGGGACCGGGGAGCTGTTTTTT.

The chain joins TRBV5-4 to TRBJ2-1, with TRBD1 identical over 7 bases. Germline V gives CDR1 SGHNT, CDR2 YYREEE (reference sequence). The CDR3 consists of 17 residues. With 0 bases clipped from V and 8 bases from J, the junction kept 14 bases outside the gene matches. The CDR3 sequence: CASSLGTAARGWDEQFF. The DNA for the CDR3 is TGTGCCAGCAGCTTGGGGACAGCGGCCAGGGGGTGGGATGAGCAGTTCTTC.

V usage is TRBV19 and J usage is TRBJ2-1; 10 positions match TRBD2. The germline gives CDR1 LNHDA, CDR2 SQIVND (reference sequence). This CDR3 region has 16 residues. Trimming at V came to 7 bases and at J to 3 bases, leaving 9 bases not matched to a gene. CDR3 bases: TGTGCCAGTATGGTAAGCGGGGGGGCCCTCTACAATGAGCAGTTCTTC. It codes for CASMVSGGALYNEQFF. Filled out from reference TRBV19 and TRBJ2-1, the complete variable domain reads DGGITQSPKYLFRKEGQNVTLSCEQNLNHDAMYWYRQDPGQGLRLIYYSQIVNDFQKGDIAEGYSVSREKKESFPLTVTSAQKNPTAFYLCASMVSGGALYNEQFFGPGTRLTVL.